These T cell receptor beta chains were read from a single sample in a study. In TCRdb, the 5' RACE reads were re-called with MiXCR into one record per CDR3 protein. This sample has roughly 5,900 distinct CDR3 sequences; under 75% occur once, and the top ten carry around 3.8%. The source material was memory CD4+ T cells sorted from a lymph node. The receptor source for this set is a female donor with breast cancer. Each CDR3 is given with its conserved first and last residue.

v_gene | CDR3aa
TRBV12-3/TRBV12-4 | CASSRGLANEQFF
TRBV20-1 | CSALEGNGETQYF
TRBV20-1 | CSAKDRTDTQYF
TRBV7-3 | CASSPGRGQSEAFF
TRBV7-2 | CASSYPGHNTEAFF
TRBV5-1 | CASSLVAPPRATETQYF
TRBV5-1 | CASSLEGQVYASGSSYEQYF
TRBV7-2 | CASSLVPSGGYNEQFF
TRBV20-1 | CSARDSADQPQHF
TRBV2 | CASSAGPRYGYTF
TRBV7-8 | CASSFRSGGNYEQYF
TRBV20-1 | CSARVPGGYGYTF
TRBV5-1 | CASSSNSGYDSPLHF
TRBV25-1 | CASSGRTSGSNEQFF
TRBV7-7 | CASSLGLASTDTQYF
TRBV20-1 | CSARALAGGAYEQFF
TRBV7-6 | CASSSETQYF
TRBV20-1 | CSARAGGAGGYTF
TRBV5-1 | CASSFGRGRETQYF
TRBV7-7 | CASSTDTGNEQFF
TRBV5-1 | CASSLDPVTYEQYF
TRBV27 | CANRGQGAGGANVLTF
TRBV5-4 | CASSPQWGGNEQFF
TRBV5-1 | CASSLEGNYGYTF
TRBV29-1 | CSIAGGSGDNVLTF
TRBV6-1 | CASSYGTGSSYNSPLHF
TRBV5-1 | CASSLFAGLYEQYF
TRBV29-1 | CSVPCLPGQGAKNTEAFF
TRBV6-5 | CASSYRLAYAGANVLTF
TRBV11-2 | CASSLARGMYQETQYF
TRBV12-3/TRBV12-4 | CASSGLNTIYF
TRBV15 | CATSRDSFSGNTIYF
TRBV15 | CATSRDDRGRDGYTF
TRBV12-3/TRBV12-4 | CASSTRGGDQPQHF
TRBV5-1 | CASSLGQRTDTQYF
TRBV10-2 | CASSDTYAAFF
TRBV10-3 | CAIRNGQGAEGYTF
TRBV20-1 | CSASSDSTYNEQFF
TRBV11-2 | CASSLALRTTEAFF
TRBV6-5 | CASSGSRSYEQYF
TRBV30 | CAWSVAGGYEQYF
TRBV28 | CASTPGGITYEQYF
TRBV20-1 | CSASGRSLREQYF
TRBV5-1 | CASRGQPENYGYTF
TRBV12-3/TRBV12-4 | CASSSRVNEQFF
TRBV7-3 | CASSKQGGGETQYF
TRBV7-6 | CASSLQGSTDTQYF
TRBV20-1 | CSAPPAGETQYF
TRBV4-1 | CASSQGTGAQETQYF